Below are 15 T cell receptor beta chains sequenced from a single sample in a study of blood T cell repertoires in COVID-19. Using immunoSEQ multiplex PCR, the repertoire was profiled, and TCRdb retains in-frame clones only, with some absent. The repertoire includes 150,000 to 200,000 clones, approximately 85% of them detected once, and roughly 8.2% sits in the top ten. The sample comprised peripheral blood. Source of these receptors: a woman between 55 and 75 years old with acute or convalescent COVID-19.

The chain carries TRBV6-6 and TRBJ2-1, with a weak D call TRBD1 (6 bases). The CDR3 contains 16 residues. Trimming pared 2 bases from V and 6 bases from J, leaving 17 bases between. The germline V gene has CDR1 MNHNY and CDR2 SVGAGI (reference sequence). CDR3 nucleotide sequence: TGTGCCAGCAGTTACGAATACAGGGAAGGTGGCAATGAGCAGTTCTTC. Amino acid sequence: CASSYEYREGGNEQFF.

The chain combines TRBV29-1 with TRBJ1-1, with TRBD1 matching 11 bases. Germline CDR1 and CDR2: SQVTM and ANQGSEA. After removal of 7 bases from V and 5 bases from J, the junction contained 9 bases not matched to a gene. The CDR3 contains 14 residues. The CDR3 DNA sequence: TGCAGCGCACTATCAGGGACAGGGGGGACTGAAGCTTTCTTT. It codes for CSALSGTGGTEAFF. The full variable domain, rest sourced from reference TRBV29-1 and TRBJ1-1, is SAVISQKPSRDICQRGTSLTIQCQVDSQVTMMFWYRQQPGQSLTLIATANQGSEATYESGFVIDKFPISRPNLTFSTLTVSNMSPEDSSIYLCSALSGTGGTEAFFGQGTRLTVV.

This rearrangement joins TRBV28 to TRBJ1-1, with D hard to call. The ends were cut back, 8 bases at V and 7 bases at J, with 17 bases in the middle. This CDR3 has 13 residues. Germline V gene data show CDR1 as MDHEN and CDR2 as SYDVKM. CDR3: CASRRRRFLEAFF. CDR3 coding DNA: TGTGCCAGCCGGAGACGTAGGTTCCTTGAAGCTTTCTTT.

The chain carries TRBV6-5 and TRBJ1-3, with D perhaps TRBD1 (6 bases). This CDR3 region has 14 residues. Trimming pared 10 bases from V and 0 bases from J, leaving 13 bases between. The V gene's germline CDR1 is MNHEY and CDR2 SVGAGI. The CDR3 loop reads CATKGGGSGNTIYF. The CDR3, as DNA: TGTGCCACTAAGGGGGGGGGCTCTGGAAACACCATATATTTT.

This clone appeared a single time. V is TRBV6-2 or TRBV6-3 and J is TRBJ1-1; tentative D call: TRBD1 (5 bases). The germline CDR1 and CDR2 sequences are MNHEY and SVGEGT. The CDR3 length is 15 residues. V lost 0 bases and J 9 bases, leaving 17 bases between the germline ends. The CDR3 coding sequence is TGTGCCAGCAGTTACTCGAGTAGGGGCTTTAACAAAGCTTTCTTT. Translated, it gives CASSYSSRGFNKAFF.

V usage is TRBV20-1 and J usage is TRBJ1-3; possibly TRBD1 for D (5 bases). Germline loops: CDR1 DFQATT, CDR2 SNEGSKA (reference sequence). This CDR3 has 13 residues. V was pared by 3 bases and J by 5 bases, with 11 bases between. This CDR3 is CSASLGLRNTIYF. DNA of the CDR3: TGCAGTGCTAGTTTGGGACTCCGAAACACCATATATTTT.

The CDR3 spells CASGGGLAGVADTQYF. The CDR3 bases are TGCGCCAGCGGGGGAGGACTAGCGGGAGTCGCAGATACGCAGTATTTT. The chain is built from TRBV10-1 and TRBJ2-3, with TRBD2 matching 13 bases. Per germline, CDR1 WNHNN and CDR2 SYGVQD (reference sequence). Trimming removed 8 bases from V and 4 bases from J; junction bases left unmatched: 9. This CDR3 region has 16 residues.

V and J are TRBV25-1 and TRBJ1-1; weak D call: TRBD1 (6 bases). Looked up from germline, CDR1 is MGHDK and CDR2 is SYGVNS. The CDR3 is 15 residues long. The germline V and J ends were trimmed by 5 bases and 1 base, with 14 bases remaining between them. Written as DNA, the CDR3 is TGTGCCAGCAGTCTACACTCAGGGGCGAACACTGAAGCTTTCTTT. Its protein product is CASSLHSGANTEAFF.

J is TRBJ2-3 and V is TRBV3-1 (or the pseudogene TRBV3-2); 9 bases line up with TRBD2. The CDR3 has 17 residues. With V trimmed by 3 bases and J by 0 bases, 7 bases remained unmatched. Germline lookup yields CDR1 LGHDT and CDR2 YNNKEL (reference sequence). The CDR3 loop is CASSHGLAGLSTDTQYF. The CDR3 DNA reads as TGTGCCAGCAGCCACGGCCTAGCGGGACTTAGCACAGATACGCAGTATTTT.

As DNA, the CDR3 is TGTGCCAGTAGTATGGACAGGGGTTCTCGTCAGCCCCAGCATTTT. It encodes CASSMDRGSRQPQHF. The rearrangement joins TRBV19 to TRBJ1-5; 9 bases are a match to TRBD1. Germline assignment: CDR1 LNHDA and CDR2 SQIVND (reference sequence). V trimming: 3 bases; J trimming: 6 bases; junction bases outside the gene matches: 6. This CDR3 has 15 residues.

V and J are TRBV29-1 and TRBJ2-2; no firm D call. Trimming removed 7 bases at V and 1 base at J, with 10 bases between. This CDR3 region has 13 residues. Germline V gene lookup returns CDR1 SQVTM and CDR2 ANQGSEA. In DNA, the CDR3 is TGCAGCGGTACTGGAGAGAACACCGGGGAGCTGTTTTTT. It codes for CSGTGENTGELFF.

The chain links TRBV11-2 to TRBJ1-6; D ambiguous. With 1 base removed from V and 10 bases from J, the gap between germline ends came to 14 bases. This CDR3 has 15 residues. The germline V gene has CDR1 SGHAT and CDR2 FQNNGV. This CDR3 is CASSLVSSGESPLHF. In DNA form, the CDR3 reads TGTGCCAGCAGCTTAGTGTCTTCCGGGGAATCACCCCTCCACTTT.

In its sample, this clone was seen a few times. This CDR3 is CASSSGPSYEQYF. The CDR3 region has the DNA TGTGCCAGCAGTTCCGGTCCCTCCTACGAGCAGTACTTC. The genes are TRBV27 and TRBJ2-7; D call uncertain. The CDR3 is 13 residues long. The V end lost 4 bases, the J end lost 0 bases, and 7 bases lay between the germline ends. Germline CDR1 is MNHEY and CDR2 is SMNVEV (reference sequence).

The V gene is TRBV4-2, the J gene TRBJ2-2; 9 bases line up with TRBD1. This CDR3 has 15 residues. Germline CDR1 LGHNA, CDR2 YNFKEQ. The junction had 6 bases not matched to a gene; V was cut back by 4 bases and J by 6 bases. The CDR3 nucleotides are TGTGCCAGCAGCCCCGGGACAGGGTCCCCCGGGGAGCTGTTTTTT. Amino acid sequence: CASSPGTGSPGELFF.

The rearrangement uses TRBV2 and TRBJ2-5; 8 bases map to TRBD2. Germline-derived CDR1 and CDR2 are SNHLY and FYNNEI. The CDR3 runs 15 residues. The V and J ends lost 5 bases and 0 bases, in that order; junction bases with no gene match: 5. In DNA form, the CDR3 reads TGTGCCAGCAGTTTTAGCGGGGTCGACCAAGAGACCCAGTACTTC. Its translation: CASSFSGVDQETQYF. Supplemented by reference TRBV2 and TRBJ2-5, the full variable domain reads EPEVTQTPSHQVTQMGQEVILRCVPISNHLYFYWYRQILGQKVEFLVSFYNNEISEKSEIFDDQFSVERPDGSNFTLKIRSTKLEDSAMYFCASSFSGVDQETQYFGPGTRLLVL.